This T cell receptor (beta chain) originates from a study of shared clonotypes between healthy human individuals. Across the study: Donors, aged 18 to 49, were a couple of women and three men. Whole-study results and caveats: When compared with the clonotypes that were shared by all four sorted-subset donors, the non-shared clonotypes turned out to have lower generation probabilities.

This table comes from immunoSEQ multiplex PCR, and its TCRdb copy is limited to in-frame clones, with some not included. The sample consists of over a million clones, approximately 97% of them appearing once. About this clone itself: Its target is unknown. At the DNA level, this CDR3 is encoded by other sequences in the same sample as well.

There are 15 residues in the CDR3. The V segment lost 6 bases and the J segment 2 bases; nucleotides outside the gene matches: 6. The germline V gene has CDR1 MDHEN and CDR2 SYDVKM. The V and J genes are TRBV28 and TRBJ2-5; 10 positions match TRBD2. This sequence was found in a man in his thirties or forties in good health. What was sequenced was naive CD4+ T cells sorted from blood. Stated subset: CD45RA+ positively selected. The CDR3 reads CASSPGTSEQETQYF. The CDR3 DNA follows: TGTGCCAGCAGCCCAGGGACTAGCGAACAAGAGACCCAGTACTTC.